This TCR beta chain comes out of a study of CD4+ T cells in melanoma. General observations from the study: CD8+ T cell, macrophage and B cell function reportedly correlated with neoantigen-specific CD4+ T cells. Reportedly, melanoma neoantigen-specific CD4+ T cells showed varied differentiation states.

A word on this clone: Antigen: not known.

The V gene's germline CDR1 is SGHTA and CDR2 FQGNSA. CDR3 length equals 15 residues. J was trimmed by 0 bases and V by 3 bases; bases with no gene match: 3. Here immunoSEQ multiplex PCR was the method, and the copy in TCRdb shows in-frame clones only, minus some. The sample holds about 50,000 clones, nearly 90% seen once. The specimen was peripheral blood. The chain links TRBV7-2 to TRBJ2-3; 7 bases agree with TRBD2. The clonotype comes from a human donor with melanoma. The CDR3 sequence is CASSLSGISTDTQYF. Here the CDR3 DNA reads TGTGCCAGCAGCTTGAGCGGGATCAGCACAGATACGCAGTATTTT.